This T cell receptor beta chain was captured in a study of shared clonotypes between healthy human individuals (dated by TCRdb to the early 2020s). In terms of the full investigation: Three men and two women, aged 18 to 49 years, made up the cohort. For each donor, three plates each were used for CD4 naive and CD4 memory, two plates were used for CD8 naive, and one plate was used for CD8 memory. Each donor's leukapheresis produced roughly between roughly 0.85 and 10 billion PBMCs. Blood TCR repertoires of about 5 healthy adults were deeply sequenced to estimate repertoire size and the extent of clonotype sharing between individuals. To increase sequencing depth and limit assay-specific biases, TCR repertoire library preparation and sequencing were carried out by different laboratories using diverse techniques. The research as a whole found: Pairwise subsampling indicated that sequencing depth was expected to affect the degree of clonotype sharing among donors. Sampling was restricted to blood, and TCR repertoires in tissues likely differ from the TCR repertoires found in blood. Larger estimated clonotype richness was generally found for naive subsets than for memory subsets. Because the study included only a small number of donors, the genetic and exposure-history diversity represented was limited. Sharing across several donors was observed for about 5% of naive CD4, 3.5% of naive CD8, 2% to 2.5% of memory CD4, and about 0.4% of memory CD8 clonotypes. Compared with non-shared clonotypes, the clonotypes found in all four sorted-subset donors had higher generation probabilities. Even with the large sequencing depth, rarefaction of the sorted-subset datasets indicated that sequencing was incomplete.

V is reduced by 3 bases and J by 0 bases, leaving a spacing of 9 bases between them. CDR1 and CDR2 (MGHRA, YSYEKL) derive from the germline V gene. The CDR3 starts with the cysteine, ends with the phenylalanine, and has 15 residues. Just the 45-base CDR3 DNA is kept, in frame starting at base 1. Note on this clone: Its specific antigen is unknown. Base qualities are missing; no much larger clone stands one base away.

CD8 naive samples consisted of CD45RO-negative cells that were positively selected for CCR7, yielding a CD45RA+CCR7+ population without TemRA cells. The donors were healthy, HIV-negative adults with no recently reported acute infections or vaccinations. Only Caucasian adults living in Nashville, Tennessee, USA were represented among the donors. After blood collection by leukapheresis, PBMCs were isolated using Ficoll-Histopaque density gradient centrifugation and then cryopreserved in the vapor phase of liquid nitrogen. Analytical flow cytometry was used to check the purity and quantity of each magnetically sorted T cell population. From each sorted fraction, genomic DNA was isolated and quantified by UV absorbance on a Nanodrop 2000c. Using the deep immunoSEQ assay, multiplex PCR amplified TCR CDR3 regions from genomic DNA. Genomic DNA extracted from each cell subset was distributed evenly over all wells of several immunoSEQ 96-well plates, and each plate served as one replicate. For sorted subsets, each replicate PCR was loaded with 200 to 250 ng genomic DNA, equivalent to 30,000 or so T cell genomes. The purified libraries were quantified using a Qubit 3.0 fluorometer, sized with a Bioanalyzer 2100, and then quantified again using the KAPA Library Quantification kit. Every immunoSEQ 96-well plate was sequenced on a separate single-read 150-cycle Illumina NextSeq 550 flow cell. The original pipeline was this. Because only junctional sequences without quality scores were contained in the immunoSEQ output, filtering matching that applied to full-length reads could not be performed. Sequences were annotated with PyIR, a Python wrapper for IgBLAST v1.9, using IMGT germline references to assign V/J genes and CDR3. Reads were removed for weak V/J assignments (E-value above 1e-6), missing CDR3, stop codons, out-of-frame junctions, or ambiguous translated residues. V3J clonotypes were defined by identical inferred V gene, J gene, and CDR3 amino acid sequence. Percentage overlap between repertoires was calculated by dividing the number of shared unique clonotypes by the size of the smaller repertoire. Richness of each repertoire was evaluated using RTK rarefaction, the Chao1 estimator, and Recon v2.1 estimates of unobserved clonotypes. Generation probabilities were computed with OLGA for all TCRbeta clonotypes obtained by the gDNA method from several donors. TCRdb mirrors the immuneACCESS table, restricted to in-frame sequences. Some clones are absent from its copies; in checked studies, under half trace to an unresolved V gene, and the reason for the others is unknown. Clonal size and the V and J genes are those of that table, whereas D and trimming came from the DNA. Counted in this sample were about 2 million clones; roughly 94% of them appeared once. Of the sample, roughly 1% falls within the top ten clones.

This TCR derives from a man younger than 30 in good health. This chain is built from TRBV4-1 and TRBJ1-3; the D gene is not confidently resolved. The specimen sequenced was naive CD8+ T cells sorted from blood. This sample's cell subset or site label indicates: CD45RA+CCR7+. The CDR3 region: CASSQIGYSGNTIYF. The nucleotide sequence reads TGCGCCAGCAGCCAGATAGGTTACTCTGGAAACACCATATATTTT.